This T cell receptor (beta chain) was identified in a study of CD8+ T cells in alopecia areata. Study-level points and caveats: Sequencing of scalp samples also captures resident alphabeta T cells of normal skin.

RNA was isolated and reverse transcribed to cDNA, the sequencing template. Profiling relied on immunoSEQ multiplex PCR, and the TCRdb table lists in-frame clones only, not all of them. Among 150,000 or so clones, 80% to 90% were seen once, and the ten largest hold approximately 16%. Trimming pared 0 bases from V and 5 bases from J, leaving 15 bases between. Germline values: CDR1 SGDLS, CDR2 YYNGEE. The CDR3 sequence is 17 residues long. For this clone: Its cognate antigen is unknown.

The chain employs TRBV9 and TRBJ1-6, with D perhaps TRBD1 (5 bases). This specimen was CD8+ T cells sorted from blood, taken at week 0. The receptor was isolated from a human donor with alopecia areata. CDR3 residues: CASSVASGKSNNSPLHF. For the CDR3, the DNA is TGTGCCAGCAGCGTAGCGTCAGGGAAATCCAATAATTCACCCCTCCACTTT.